The clone carrying this T cell receptor beta chain was seen at least ten times. The target antigen is unknown. This specimen comes from a study of T-cell reconstitution after alpha-beta-depleted transplantation in children. Study-level results: From newly produced T cells came most of the T-cell counts and diversity one year after transplant. Reports say that about two months after transplant, the alpha-beta T cells came out of several hundred graft clones that had expanded.

A library of TCRbeta sequences, prepared with unique molecular identifiers, was generated. TCRdb reprocessed the PCR reads with MiXCR, giving one entry per CDR3 protein. The data hold over 400,000 distinct CDR3 sequences, with over 40% observed a single time. The CDR3 has 13 residues. Germline V gene data show CDR1 as DFQATT and CDR2 as SNEGSKA (reference sequence). V dropped 3 bases and J dropped 4 bases, with 10 bases sitting between them. This sequence originates from a girl aged 2 to 9 with aplastic anemia, due to receive a stem cell transplant. J is TRBJ2-1 and V is TRBV20-1, with D maybe TRBD1 (5 bases). Specimen: PBMCs, collected before TCRalphabeta/CD19-depleted stem cell transplant. In nucleotides, the CDR3 is TGCAGTGCTAGCACAAGACAGTACAATGAGCAGTTCTTC. This sequence encodes CSASTRQYNEQFF.